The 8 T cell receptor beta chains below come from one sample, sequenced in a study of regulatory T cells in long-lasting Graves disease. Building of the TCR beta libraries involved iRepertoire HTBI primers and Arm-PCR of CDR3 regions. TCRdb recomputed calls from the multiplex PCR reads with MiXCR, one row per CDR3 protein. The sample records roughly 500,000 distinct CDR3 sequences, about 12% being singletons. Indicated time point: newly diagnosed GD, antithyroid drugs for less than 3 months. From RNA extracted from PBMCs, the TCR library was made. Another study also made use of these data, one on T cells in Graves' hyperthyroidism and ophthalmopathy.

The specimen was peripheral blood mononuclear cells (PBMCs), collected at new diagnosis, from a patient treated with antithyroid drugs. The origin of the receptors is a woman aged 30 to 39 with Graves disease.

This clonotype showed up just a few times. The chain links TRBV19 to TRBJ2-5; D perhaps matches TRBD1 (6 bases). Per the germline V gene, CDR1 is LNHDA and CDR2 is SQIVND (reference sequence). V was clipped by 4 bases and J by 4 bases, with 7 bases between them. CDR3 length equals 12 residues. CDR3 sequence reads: CASSRQAETQYF. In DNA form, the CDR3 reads TGTGCCAGTAGTAGACAGGCAGAGACCCAGTACTTC.

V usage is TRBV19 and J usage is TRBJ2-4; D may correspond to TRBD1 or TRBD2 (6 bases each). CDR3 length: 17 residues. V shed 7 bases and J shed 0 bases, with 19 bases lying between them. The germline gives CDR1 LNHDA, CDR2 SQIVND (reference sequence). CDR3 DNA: TGTGCCAGTAACTCCATGGAGGGGGAGCAAGCCAAAAACATTCAGTACTTC. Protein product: CASNSMEGEQAKNIQYF.

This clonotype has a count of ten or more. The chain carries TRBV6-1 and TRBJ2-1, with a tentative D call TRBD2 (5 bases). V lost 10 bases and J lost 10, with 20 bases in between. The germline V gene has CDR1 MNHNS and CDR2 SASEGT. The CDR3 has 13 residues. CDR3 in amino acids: CATSTRSPREQFF. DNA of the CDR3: TGTGCCACCTCCACTAGATCCCCAAGGGAGCAGTTCTTC.

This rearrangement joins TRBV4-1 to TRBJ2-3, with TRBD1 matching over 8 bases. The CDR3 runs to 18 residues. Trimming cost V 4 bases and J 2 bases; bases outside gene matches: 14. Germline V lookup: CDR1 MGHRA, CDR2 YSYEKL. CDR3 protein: CASSRDPVTGGLTDTQYF. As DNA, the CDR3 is TGCGCCAGCAGCCGAGACCCCGTTACAGGGGGACTCACAGATACGCAGTATTTT.

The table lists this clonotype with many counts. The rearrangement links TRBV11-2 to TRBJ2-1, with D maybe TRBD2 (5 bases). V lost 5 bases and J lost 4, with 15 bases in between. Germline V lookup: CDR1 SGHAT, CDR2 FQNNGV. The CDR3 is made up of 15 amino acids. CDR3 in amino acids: CASSRERRPYNEQFF. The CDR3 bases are TGTGCCAGCAGCCGAGAGCGGAGACCTTACAATGAGCAGTTCTTC.

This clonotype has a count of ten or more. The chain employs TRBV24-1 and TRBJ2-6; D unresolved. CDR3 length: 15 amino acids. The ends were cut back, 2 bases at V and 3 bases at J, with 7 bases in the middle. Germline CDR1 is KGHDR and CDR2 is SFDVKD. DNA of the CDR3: TGTGCCACCAGTGATTCTGGGCATGGGGCCAACGTCCTGACTTTC. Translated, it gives CATSDSGHGANVLTF.

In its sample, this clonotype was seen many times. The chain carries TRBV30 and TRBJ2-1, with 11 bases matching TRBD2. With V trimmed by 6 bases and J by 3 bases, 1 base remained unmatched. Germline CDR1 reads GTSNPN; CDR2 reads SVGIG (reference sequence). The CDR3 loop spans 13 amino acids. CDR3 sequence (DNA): TGTGCCTGCGGGACTAGCGGCTACAATGAGCAGTTCTTC. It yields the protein CACGTSGYNEQFF.

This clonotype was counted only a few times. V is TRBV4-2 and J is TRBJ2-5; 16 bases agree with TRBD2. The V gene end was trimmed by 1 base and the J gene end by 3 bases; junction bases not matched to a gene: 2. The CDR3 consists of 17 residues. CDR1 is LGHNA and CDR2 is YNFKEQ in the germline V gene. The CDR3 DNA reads TGTGCCAGCAGCCAAGCGGGACTAGCGGGAGGGGAAGAGACCCAGTACTTC. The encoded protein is CASSQAGLAGGEETQYF.